This T cell receptor beta chain was identified during a study of T cell responses to AZD1222 COVID-19 vaccine. Study-level findings and limits: Baseline serostatus was positive in only six AZD1222 recipients. Females made up more of the donors, who were largely white British, and clonal diversity may have come out too low.

Pooled in the analysis were second doses at about 4 or about 12 weeks. Trimming cost V 0 bases and J 2 bases, with 7 bases left between them. Germline-derived CDR1 and CDR2 are SQVTM and ANQGSEA. The CDR3 consists of 14 residues. With regard to this clone: No antigen is known for it.

Some clones are missing from TCRdb's copy, which holds only in-frame ones; the method was immunoSEQ multiplex PCR. The profile shows about 140,000 clones, 90% to 95% of them singletons. The receptor was isolated from an adult who received the AZD1222 COVID-19 vaccine. This material consisted of peripheral blood, taken 28 days after the second AZD1222 dose. The rearrangement joins TRBV29-1 to TRBJ1-4; no reliable D call. CDR3 residues: CSVEDTVTNEKLFF. The CDR3 DNA sequence: TGCAGCGTTGAAGATACAGTCACTAATGAAAAACTGTTTTTT.